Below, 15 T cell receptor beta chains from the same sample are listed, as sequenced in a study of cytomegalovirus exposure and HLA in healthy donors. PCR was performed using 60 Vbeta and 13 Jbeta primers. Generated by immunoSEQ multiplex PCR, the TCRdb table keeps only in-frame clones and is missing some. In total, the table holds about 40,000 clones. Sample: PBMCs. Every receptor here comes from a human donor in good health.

CDR3 nucleotide sequence: TGTGCCAGCACAGGTGTCTCTGGAAACACCATATATTTT. Translating gives CASTGVSGNTIYF. This rearrangement joins TRBV7-2 to TRBJ1-3, with unresolved D. V was shortened by 7 bases and J by 0 bases, with 7 bases between the two germline ends. Germline values: CDR1 SGHTA, CDR2 FQGNSA. The CDR3 length is 13 residues.

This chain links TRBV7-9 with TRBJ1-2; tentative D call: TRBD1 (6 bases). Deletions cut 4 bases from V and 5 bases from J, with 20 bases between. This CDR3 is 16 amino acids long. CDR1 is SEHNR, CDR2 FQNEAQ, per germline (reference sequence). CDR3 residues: CASSSLARGSKYGYTF. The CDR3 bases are TGTGCCAGCAGCTCGCTTGCGAGGGGGAGCAAGTATGGCTACACCTTC.

CDR3 sequence (DNA): TGTGCCAGCTCACCAAATGGGGCGCGGGAGCAGTACTTC. As protein: CASSPNGAREQYF. The chain recombines TRBV18 with TRBJ2-7; TRBD1 might be the D (5 bases). CDR1 and CDR2 from the germline V gene are KGHSH and LQKENI. The V and J ends lost 2 bases and 7 bases respectively, with 12 bases between them. This CDR3 has 13 residues.

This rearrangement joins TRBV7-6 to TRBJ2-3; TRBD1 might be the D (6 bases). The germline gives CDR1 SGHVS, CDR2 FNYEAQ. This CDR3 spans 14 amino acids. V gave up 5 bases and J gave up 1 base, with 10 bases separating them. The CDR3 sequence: CASSRDTRTDTQYF. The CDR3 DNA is TGTGCCAGCAGCCGGGACACCCGCACAGATACGCAGTATTTT.

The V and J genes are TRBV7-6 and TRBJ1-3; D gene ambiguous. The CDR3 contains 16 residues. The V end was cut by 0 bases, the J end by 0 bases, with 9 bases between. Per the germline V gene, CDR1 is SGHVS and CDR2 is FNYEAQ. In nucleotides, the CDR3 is TGTGCCAGCAGCTTAGCAGACTCGAGCTCTGGAAACACCATATATTTT. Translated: CASSLADSSSGNTIYF.

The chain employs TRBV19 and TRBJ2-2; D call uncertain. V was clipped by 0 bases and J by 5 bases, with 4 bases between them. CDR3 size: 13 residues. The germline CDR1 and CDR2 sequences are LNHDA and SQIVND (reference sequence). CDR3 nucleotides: TGTGCCAGTAGTATAGACAGTACCGGGGAGCTGTTTTTT. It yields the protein CASSIDSTGELFF.

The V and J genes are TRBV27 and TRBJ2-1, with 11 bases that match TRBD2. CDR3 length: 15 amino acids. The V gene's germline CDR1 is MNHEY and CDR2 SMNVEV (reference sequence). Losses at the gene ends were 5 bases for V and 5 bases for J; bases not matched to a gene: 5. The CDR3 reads CASSPLAGGDNEQFF. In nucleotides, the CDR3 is TGTGCCAGCAGTCCCCTAGCGGGGGGCGACAATGAGCAGTTCTTC.

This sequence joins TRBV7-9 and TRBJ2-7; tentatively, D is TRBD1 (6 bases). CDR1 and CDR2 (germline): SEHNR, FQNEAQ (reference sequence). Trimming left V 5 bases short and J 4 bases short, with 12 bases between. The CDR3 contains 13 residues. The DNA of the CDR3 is TGTGCCAGCAGCCTCGGACAGAATTACGAGCAGTACTTC. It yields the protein CASSLGQNYEQYF.

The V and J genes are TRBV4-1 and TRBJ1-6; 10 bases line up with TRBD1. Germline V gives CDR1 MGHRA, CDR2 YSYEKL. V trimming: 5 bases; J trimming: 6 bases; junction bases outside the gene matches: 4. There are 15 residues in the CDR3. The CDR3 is CASSSGQGPNSPLHF. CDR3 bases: TGCGCCAGCAGCTCGGGACAGGGGCCTAATTCACCCCTCCACTTT.

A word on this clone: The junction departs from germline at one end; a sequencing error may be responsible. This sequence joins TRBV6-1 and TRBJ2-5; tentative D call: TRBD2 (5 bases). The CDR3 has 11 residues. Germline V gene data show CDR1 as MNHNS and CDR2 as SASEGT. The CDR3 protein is CASSLGENQYF. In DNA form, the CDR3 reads TGTGCCAGCAGTCTGGGAGAGAACCAGTACTTC.

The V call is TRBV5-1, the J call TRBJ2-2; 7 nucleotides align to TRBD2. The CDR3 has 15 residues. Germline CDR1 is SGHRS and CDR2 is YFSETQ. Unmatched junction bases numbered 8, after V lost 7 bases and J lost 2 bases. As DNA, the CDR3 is TGCGCCAGCGGCCCATCGGGGGGTAACACCGGGGAGCTGTTTTTT. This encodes CASGPSGGNTGELFF.

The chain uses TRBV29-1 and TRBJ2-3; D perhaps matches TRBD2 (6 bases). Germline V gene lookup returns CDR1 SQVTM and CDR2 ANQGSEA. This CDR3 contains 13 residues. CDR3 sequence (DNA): TGCAGTGTGCGGGATCCCAGCCCAGATACGCAGTATTTT. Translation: CSVRDPSPDTQYF.

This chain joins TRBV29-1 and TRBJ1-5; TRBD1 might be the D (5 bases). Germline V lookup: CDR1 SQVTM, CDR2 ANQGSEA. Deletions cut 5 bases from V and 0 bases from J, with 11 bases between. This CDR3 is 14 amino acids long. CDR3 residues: CSVTHGASNQPQHF. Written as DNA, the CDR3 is TGCAGCGTTACACATGGGGCTAGCAATCAGCCCCAGCATTTT.

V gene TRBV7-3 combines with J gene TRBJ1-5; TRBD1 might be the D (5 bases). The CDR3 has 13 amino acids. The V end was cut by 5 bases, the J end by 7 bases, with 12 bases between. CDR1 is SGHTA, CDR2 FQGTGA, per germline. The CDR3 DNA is TGTGCCAGCAGCCCAAGGGGAGGACAGCCCCAGCATTTT. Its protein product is CASSPRGGQPQHF.

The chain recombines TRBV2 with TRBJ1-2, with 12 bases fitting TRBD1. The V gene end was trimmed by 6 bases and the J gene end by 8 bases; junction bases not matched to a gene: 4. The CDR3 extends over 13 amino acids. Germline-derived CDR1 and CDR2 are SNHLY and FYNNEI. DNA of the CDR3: TGTGCCAGCAGGGGGACAGGGGGCGACGGCTACACCTTC. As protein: CASRGTGGDGYTF.